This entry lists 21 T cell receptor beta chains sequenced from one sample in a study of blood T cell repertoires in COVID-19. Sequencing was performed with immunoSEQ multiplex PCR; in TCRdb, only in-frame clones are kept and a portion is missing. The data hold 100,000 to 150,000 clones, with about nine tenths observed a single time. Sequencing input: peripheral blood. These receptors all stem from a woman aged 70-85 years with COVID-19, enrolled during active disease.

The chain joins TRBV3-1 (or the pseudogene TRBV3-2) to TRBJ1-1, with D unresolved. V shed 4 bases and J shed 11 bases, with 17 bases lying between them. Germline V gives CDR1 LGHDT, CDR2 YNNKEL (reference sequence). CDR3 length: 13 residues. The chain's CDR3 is CASSPTRGVVAFF. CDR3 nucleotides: TGTGCCAGCAGCCCAACCCGCGGGGTCGTGGCTTTCTTT.

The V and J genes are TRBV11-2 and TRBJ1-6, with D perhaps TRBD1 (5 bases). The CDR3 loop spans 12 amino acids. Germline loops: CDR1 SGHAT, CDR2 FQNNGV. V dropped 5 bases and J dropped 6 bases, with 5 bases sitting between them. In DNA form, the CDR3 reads TGTGCCAGCAGCCAGGGTAATTCACCCCTCCACTTT. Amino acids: CASSQGNSPLHF.

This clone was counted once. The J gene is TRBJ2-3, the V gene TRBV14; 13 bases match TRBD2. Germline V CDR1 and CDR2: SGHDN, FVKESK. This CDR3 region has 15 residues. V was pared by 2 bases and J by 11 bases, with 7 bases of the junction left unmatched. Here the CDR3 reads CASSQQTSGGPRQYF. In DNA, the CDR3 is TGTGCCAGCAGCCAACAGACTAGCGGGGGGCCTAGGCAGTATTTT. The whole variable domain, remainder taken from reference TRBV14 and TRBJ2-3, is EAGVTQFPSHSVIEKGQTVTLRCDPISGHDNLYWYRRVMGKEIKFLLHFVKESKQDESGMPNNRFLAERTGGTYSTLKVQPAELEDSGVYFCASSQQTSGGPRQYFGPGTRLTVL.

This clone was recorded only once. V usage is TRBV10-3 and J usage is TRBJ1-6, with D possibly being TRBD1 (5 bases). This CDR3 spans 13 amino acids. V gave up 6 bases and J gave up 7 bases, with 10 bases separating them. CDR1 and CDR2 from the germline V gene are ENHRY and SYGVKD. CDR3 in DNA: TGTGCCATCAGGGGGGGAGCAAATTCACCCCTCCACTTT. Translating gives CAIRGGANSPLHF.

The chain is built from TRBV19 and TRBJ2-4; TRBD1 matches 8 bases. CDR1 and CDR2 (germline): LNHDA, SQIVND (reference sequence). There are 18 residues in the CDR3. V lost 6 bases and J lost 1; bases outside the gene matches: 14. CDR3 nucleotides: TGTGCCAGTAGGGTCGGACAGGGAATGGGGTCGGCCAAAAACATTCAGTACTTC. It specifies CASRVGQGMGSAKNIQYF.

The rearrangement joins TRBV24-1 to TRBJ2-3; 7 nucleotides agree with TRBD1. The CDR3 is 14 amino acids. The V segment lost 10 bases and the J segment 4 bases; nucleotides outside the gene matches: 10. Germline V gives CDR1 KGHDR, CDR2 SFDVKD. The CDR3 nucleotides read TGTGCCACGCAGGGGGAGAGGGTTGCAGATACGCAGTATTTT. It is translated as CATQGERVADTQYF.

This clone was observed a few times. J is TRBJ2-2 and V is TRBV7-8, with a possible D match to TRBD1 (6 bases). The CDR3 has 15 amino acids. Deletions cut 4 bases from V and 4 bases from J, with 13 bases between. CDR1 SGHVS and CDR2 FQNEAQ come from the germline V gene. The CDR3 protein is CASSYFTGSTGELFF. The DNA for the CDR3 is TGTGCCAGCAGCTATTTTACAGGGAGCACCGGGGAGCTGTTTTTT.

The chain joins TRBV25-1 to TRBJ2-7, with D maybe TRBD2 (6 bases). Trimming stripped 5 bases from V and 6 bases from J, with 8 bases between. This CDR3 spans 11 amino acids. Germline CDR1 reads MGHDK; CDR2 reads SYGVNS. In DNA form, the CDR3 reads TGTGCCAGCAGTTTCGGGGGCGAGCAGTACTTC. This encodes CASSFGGEQYF.

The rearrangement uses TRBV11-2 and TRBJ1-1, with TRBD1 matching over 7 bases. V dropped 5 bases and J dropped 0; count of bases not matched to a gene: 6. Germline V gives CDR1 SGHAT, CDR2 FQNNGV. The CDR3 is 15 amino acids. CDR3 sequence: CASSLGDRMNTEAFF. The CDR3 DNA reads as TGTGCCAGCAGCCTGGGGGACAGAATGAACACTGAAGCTTTCTTT.

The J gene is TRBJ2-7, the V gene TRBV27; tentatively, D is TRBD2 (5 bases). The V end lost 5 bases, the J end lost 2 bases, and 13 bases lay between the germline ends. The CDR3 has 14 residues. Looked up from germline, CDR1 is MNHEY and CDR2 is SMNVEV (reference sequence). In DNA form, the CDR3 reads TGTGCCAGCAGTACCCCCCGGGAAACCTACGAGCAGTACTTC. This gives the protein CASSTPRETYEQYF.

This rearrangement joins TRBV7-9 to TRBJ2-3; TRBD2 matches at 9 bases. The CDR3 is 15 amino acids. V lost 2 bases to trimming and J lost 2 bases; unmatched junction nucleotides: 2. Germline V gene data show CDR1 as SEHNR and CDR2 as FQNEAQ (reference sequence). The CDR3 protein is CASSLKRGATDTQYF. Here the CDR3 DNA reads TGTGCCAGCAGCTTAAAGCGGGGGGCCACAGATACGCAGTATTTT.

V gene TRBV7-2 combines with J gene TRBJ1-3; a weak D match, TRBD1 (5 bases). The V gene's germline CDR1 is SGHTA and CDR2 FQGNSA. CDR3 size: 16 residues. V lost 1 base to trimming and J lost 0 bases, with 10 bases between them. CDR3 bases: TGTGCCAGCAGCTTAGAGAAGGGGATCTCTGGAAACACCATATATTTT. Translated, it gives CASSLEKGISGNTIYF.

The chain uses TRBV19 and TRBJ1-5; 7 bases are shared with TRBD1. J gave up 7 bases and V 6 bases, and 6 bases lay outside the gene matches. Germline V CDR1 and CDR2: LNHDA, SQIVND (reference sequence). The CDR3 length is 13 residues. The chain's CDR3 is CASSDRARQPQHF. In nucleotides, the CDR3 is TGTGCCAGTAGCGACAGGGCGAGGCAGCCCCAGCATTTT.

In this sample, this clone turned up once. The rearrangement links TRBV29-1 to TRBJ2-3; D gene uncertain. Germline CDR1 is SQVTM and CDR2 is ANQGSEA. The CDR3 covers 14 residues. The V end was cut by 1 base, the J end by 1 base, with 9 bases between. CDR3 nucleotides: TGCAGCGTTGAAGCAGTCCAGGGCACAGATACGCAGTATTTT. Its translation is CSVEAVQGTDTQYF.

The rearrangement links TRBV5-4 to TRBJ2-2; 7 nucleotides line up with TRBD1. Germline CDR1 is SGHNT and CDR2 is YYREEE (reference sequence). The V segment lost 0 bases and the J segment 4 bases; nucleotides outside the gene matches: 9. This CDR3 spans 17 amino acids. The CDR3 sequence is CASSLDVRGLVTGELFF. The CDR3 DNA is TGTGCCAGCAGCTTGGATGTTAGGGGGCTGGTCACCGGGGAGCTGTTTTTT.

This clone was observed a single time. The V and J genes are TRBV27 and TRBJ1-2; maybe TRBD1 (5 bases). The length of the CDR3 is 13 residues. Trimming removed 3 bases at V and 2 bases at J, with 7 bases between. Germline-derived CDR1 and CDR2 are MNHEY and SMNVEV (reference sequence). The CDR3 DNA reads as TGTGCCAGCAGTTTGCGACAGAACTATGGCTACACCTTC. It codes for CASSLRQNYGYTF.

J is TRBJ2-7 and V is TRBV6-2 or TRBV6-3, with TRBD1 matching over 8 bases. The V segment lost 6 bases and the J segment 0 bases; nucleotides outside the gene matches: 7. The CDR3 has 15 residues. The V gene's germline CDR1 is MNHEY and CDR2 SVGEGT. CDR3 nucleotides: TGTGCCAGCAGCCCAGGACAGGGAATCTCCTACGAGCAGTACTTC. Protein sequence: CASSPGQGISYEQYF.

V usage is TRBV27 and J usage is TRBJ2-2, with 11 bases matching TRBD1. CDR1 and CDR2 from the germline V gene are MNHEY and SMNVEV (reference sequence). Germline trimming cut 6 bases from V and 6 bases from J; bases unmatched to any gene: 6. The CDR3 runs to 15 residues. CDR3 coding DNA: TGTGCCAGCAGATCCCGGGACAGGGGGGCCGGGGAGCTGTTTTTT. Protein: CASRSRDRGAGELFF.

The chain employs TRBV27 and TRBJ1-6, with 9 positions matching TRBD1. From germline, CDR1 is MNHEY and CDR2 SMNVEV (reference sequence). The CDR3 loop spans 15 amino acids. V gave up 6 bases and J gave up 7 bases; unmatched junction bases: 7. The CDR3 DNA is TGTGCCAGCAGCCTGGGACAGGGTCGAAATTCACCCCTCCACTTT. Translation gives CASSLGQGRNSPLHF.

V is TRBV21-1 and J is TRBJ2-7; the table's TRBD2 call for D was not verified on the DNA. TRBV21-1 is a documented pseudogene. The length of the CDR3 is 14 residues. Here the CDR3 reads CASSKVGRDGEQYF. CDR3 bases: TGTGCCAGCAGCAAAGTGGGGAGGGACGGCGAGCAGTACTTC.

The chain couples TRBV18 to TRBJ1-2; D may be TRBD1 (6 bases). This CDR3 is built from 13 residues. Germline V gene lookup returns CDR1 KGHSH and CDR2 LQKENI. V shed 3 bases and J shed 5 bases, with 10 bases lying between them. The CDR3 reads CASSPTTGYGYTF. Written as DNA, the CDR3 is TGTGCCAGCTCACCGACAACAGGGTATGGCTACACCTTC.